This paragraph covers one T cell receptor beta chain sequence. As yet, its antigen is unknown. Amplified TCR beta CDR3 regions derived from RNA transcripts. The HTBI primer set was used in a first-round RT-PCR of the TCR CDR3. MiXCR, run by TCRdb on the multiplex PCR reads, gives a single entry per CDR3 protein. The repertoire has around 660,000 distinct CDR3 sequences, roughly 46% of them found once; the top ten carry less than 9%. The entry originates in a study of T cells in Graves' hyperthyroidism and ophthalmopathy. Study results and caveats: In blood, most of the thyroid clonotypes expanded above 0.001 were also present. In simple terms, a model built on 13 V-J features told ophthalmopathy apart from stable hyperthyroidism. In validation, the model predicted ophthalmopathy. These predictions came a median roughly six months before onset.

This CDR3 is 19 amino acids long. Trimming cost V 4 bases and J 4 bases; bases outside gene matches: 12. In germline, CDR1 is SGHRS, CDR2 YFSETQ. This receptor was identified in an adult man with Graves' disease, either hyperthyroidism or ophthalmopathy (not recorded which). V usage is TRBV5-1 and J usage is TRBJ2-2; 14 bases are shared with TRBD2. Sample: peripheral blood or thyroid tissue (not recorded which). The CDR3 bases are TGCGCCAGCAGCCCCACCTCAACCGGGACTAGCGGGAGCACCGGGGAGCTGTTTTTT. Encoded protein: CASSPTSTGTSGSTGELFF. Combining the CDR3 with reference TRBV5-1 and TRBJ2-2 gives the whole variable domain KAGVTQTPRYLIKTRGQQVTLSCSPISGHRSVSWYQQTPGQGLQFLFEYFSETQRNKGNFPGRFSGRQFSNSRSEMNVSTLELGDSALYLCASSPTSTGTSGSTGELFFGEGSRLTVL.